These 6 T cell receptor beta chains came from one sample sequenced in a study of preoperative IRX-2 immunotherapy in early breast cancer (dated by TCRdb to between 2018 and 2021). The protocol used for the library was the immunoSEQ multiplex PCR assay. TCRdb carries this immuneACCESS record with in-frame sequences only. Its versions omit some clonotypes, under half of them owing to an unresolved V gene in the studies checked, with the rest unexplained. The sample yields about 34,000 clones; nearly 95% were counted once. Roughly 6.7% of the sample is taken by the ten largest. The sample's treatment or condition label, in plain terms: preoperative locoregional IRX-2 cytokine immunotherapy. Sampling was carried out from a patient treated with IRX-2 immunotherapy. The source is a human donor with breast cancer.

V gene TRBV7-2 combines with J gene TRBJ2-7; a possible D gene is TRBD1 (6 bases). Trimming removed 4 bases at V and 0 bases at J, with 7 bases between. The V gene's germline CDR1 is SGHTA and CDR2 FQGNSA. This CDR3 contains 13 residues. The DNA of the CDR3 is TGTGCCAGCAGCTGGACAGTCTCCTACGAGCAGTACTTC. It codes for CASSWTVSYEQYF.

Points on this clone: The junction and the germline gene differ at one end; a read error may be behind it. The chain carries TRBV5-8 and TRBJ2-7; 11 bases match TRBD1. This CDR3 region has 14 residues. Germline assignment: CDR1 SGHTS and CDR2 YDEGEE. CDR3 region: CASSFWTGGYGQYF. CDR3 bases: TGTGCCAGCAGCTTTTGGACAGGGGGCTACGGGCAGTACTTC.

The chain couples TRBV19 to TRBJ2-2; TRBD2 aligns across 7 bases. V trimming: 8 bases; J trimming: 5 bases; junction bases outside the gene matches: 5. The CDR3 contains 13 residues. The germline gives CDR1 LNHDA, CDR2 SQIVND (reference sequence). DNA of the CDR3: TGTGCCAGTGTGGCGGGGGAAACCGGGGAGCTGTTTTTT. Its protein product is CASVAGETGELFF.

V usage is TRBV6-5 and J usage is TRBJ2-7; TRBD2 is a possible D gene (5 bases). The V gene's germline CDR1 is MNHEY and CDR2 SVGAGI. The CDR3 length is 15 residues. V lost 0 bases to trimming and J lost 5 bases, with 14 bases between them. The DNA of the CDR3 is TGTGCCAGCAGTTACTCATCAGTGACCGGGGACGAGCAGTACTTC. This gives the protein CASSYSSVTGDEQYF.

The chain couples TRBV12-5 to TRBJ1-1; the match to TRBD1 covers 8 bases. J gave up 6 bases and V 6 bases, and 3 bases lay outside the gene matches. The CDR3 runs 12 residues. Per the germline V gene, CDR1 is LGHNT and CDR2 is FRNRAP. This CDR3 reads CASGKGQAEAFF. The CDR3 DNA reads TGTGCTAGTGGGAAGGGACAGGCTGAAGCTTTCTTT.

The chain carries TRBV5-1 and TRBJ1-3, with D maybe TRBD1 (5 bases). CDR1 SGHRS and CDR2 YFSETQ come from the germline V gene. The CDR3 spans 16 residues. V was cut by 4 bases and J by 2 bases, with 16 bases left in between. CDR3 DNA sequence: TGCGCCAGCAGCCCAAATCAGGGATCAGCTGGAAACACCATATATTTT. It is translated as CASSPNQGSAGNTIYF.